One sample yielded the 30 T cell receptor beta chains listed below, sequenced in a study of shared clonotypes between healthy human individuals. Only in-frame clones appear in the TCRdb table, and some are missing; sequencing was by immunoSEQ multiplex PCR. The table records about 600,000 clones, around 97% of them present only once. The sequencing input was naive CD4+ T cells sorted from blood. Subset in this sample: CD45RA+ positively selected. Every receptor here comes from a woman aged 25 to 39 in good health.

The J gene is TRBJ1-3, the V gene TRBV10-3; D remains unclear. There are 16 residues in the CDR3. Germline CDR1 ENHRY, CDR2 SYGVKD. V was pared by 4 bases and J by 0 bases, with 13 bases between. CDR3: CAISVGGTRSGNTIYF. The CDR3 DNA sequence: TGTGCCATCAGTGTGGGAGGAACTCGCTCTGGAAACACCATATATTTT.

V and J are TRBV14 and TRBJ2-1; D gene uncertain. Trimming removed 2 bases at V and 10 bases at J, with 9 bases between. This CDR3 has 12 amino acids. CDR1 SGHDN and CDR2 FVKESK come from the germline V gene. CDR3 protein: CASSQTRVEQFF. CDR3 sequence (DNA): TGTGCCAGCAGCCAAACAAGGGTCGAGCAGTTCTTC.

This chain uses TRBV18 with TRBJ1-5, with 7 bases fitting TRBD1. J lost 6 bases, V lost 5 bases, and 7 bases had no gene match. CDR1 and CDR2 from the germline V gene are KGHSH and LQKENI. The CDR3 length is 14 residues. CDR3 region: CASSMTGPGQPQHF. The DNA for the CDR3 is TGTGCCAGCTCAATGACAGGGCCGGGTCAGCCCCAGCATTTT.

The J gene is TRBJ1-1, the V gene TRBV7-8, with a possible D match to TRBD1 (5 bases). Germline V CDR1 and CDR2: SGHVS, FQNEAQ. This CDR3 is built from 15 residues. The ends were cut back, 5 bases at V and 5 bases at J, with 18 bases in the middle. In nucleotides, the CDR3 is TGTGCCAGCAGCATACACCCGCTCGGGGGGACTGAAGCTTTCTTT. It codes for CASSIHPLGGTEAFF. Looking up the rest from reference TRBV7-8 and TRBJ1-1 gives the full variable domain: GAGVSQSPRYKVAKRGQDVALRCDPISGHVSLFWYQQALGQGPEFLTYFQNEAQLDKSGLPSDRFFAERPEGSVSTLKIQRTQQEDSAVYLCASSIHPLGGTEAFFGQGTRLTVV.

As to this clone: The same CDR3 also results from other DNA sequences found in this sample. This chain joins TRBV19 and TRBJ1-5; D remains unclear. This CDR3 is 15 amino acids long. V was trimmed by 3 bases and J by 1 base, leaving 10 bases between them. Per the germline V gene, CDR1 is LNHDA and CDR2 is SQIVND (reference sequence). The CDR3 reads CASSIEGLSNQPQHF. For the CDR3, the DNA is TGTGCCAGTAGTATCGAGGGTTTAAGCAATCAGCCCCAGCATTTT.

The gene calls are TRBV5-1 and TRBJ1-6, with D tentatively TRBD1 (5 bases). The CDR3 loop spans 18 amino acids. With 0 bases removed from V and 8 bases from J, the gap between germline ends came to 21 bases. Germline V CDR1 and CDR2: SGHRS, YFSETQ. CDR3 sequence (DNA): TGCGCCAGCAGCTTGGGCGTGGGGCGGGGCGCCATGGATTCACCCCTCCACTTT. It codes for CASSLGVGRGAMDSPLHF.

The V and J genes are TRBV5-1 and TRBJ2-5, with D perhaps given as TRBD1 or TRBD2 (5 bases each). CDR1 is SGHRS and CDR2 is YFSETQ in the germline V gene. V lost 1 base and J lost 5, with 15 bases in between. The CDR3 runs to 15 residues. CDR3 bases: TGCGCCAGCAGCTTGTCGCCAGGGACCAGTGAGACCCAGTACTTC. It codes for CASSLSPGTSETQYF.

The gene calls are TRBV5-1 and TRBJ2-7; D is perhaps TRBD1 or TRBD2 (5 bases each). The V gene's germline CDR1 is SGHRS and CDR2 YFSETQ. The CDR3 is made up of 16 amino acids. V shed 4 bases and J shed 0 bases, with 17 bases lying between them. CDR3 sequence (DNA): TGCGCCAGCAGCCCGGGACCTCCTCCCAGCTCCTACGAGCAGTACTTC. Translation gives CASSPGPPPSSYEQYF.

The chain recombines TRBV5-8 with TRBJ1-2; D is perhaps TRBD1 (5 bases). CDR3 length: 17 residues. V shed 4 bases and J shed 1 base, with 20 bases lying between them. CDR1 SGHTS and CDR2 YDEGEE come from the germline V gene. Written as DNA, the CDR3 is TGTGCCAGCAGCCCGCACGGGGGGATGCGGCTTAACTATGGCTACACCTTC. This gives the protein CASSPHGGMRLNYGYTF.

This chain uses TRBV7-9 with TRBJ1-3, with a tentative D call TRBD1 (5 bases). Germline V lookup: CDR1 SEHNR, CDR2 FQNEAQ (reference sequence). V was pared by 7 bases and J by 0 bases, with 22 bases between. CDR3 length: 18 residues. CDR3 protein: CASNPWGLNNPSGNTIYF. In DNA, the CDR3 is TGTGCCAGCAACCCATGGGGACTGAACAACCCCTCTGGAAACACCATATATTTT. The whole variable domain, filled in from reference TRBV7-9 and TRBJ1-3, reads DTGVSQNPRHKITKRGQNVTFRCDPISEHNRLYWYRQTLGQGPEFLTYFQNEAQLEKSRLLSDRFSAERPKGSFSTLEIQRTEQGDSAMYLCASNPWGLNNPSGNTIYFGEGSWLTVV.

The V gene is TRBV9, the J gene TRBJ2-1, with 9 nucleotides matching TRBD2. Germline CDR1 and CDR2: SGDLS and YYNGEE. There are 15 residues in the CDR3. V trimming: 4 bases; J trimming: 1 base; junction bases outside the gene matches: 3. The CDR3 sequence: CASSFSGSSYNEQFF. CDR3 coding DNA: TGTGCCAGCAGCTTTAGCGGGAGTTCCTACAATGAGCAGTTCTTC.

V and J are TRBV4-1 and TRBJ2-1, with TRBD2 matching 13 bases. The V gene's germline CDR1 is MGHRA and CDR2 YSYEKL. This CDR3 region has 15 residues. V was clipped by 6 bases and J by 6 bases; unmatched bases: 5. The CDR3 DNA reads TGCGCCAGCAGGGCCCGGACTAGCGGGAGCAATGAGCAGTTCTTC. Translating gives CASRARTSGSNEQFF.

The chain carries TRBV9 and TRBJ2-3; D may be TRBD1 (5 bases). CDR3 size: 13 residues. Germline V gene sequence: CDR1 SGDLS, CDR2 YYNGEE. Trimming shortened V by 4 bases and J by 9 bases, and 15 bases separated the two germline ends. The CDR3 reads CASSSSVGETQYF. Written as DNA, the CDR3 is TGTGCCAGCAGCTCATCGGTAGGGGAAACGCAGTATTTT.

The CDR3 here is CASSLAAGGPRRETQYF. In nucleotides, the CDR3 is TGTGCCAGCAGCTTAGCAGCGGGAGGGCCGAGGCGAGAGACCCAGTACTTC. V is TRBV13 and J is TRBJ2-5; 10 bases are shared with TRBD2. The germline gives CDR1 PRHDT, CDR2 FYEKMQ (reference sequence). The CDR3 is 17 residues long. J gave up 4 bases and V 1 base, and 9 bases lay outside the gene matches. The full variable domain, its missing parts supplied by reference TRBV13 and TRBJ2-5, is AAGVIQSPRHLIKEKRETATLKCYPIPRHDTVYWYQQGPGQDPQFLISFYEKMQSDKGSIPDRFSAQQFSDYHSELNMSSLELGDSALYFCASSLAAGGPRRETQYFGPGTRLLVL.

The chain carries TRBV10-3 and TRBJ2-3, with D possibly matching TRBD1 (6 bases). Germline CDR1 and CDR2: ENHRY and SYGVKD. The CDR3 consists of 13 residues. Trimming took 6 bases from V and 4 from J, leaving 11 bases between them. The CDR3: CAISTTGSDTQYF. In DNA form, the CDR3 reads TGTGCCATCAGCACTACAGGGTCAGATACGCAGTATTTT.

The chain has TRBV5-8 and TRBJ2-7; no clear D. The CDR3 spans 13 residues. Between the trimmed V and J ends, which lost 0 bases and 2 bases, there was a span of 6 bases. Germline V gene lookup returns CDR1 SGHTS and CDR2 YDEGEE. CDR3 loop: CASSLGRPYEQYF. The CDR3, as DNA: TGTGCCAGCAGCTTGGGCAGGCCCTACGAGCAGTACTTC. Full variable domain (outside the CDR3, taken from reference TRBV5-8 and TRBJ2-7): EAGVTQSPTHLIKTRGQQATLRCSPISGHTSVYWYQQALGLGLQFLLWYDEGEERNRGNFPPRFSGRQFPNYSSELNVNALELEDSALYLCASSLGRPYEQYFGPGTRLTVT.

The rearrangement links TRBV25-1 to TRBJ2-7; 9 nucleotides agree with TRBD1. Per germline, CDR1 MGHDK and CDR2 SYGVNS. The junction had 2 bases not matched to a gene; V was cut back by 6 bases and J by 2 bases. The CDR3 covers 13 residues. The CDR3 loop is CASRGQGTYEQYF. The CDR3 nucleotides read TGTGCCAGCAGGGGACAGGGCACCTACGAGCAGTACTTC.

The rearrangement joins TRBV27 to TRBJ1-5, with TRBD1 as a possible D gene (5 bases). The CDR3 loop spans 16 amino acids. V was clipped by 5 bases and J by 6 bases, with 20 bases between them. The germline CDR1 and CDR2 sequences are MNHEY and SMNVEV (reference sequence). CDR3 DNA: TGTGCCAGCAGTCAGTTGGGACTGGGTGGCGCTCAGCCCCAGCATTTT. Translating it yields CASSQLGLGGAQPQHF.

The V call is TRBV10-3, the J call TRBJ1-2, with D maybe TRBD1 (5 bases). From germline, CDR1 is ENHRY and CDR2 SYGVKD. The CDR3 totals 13 residues. V dropped 0 bases and J dropped 9 bases, with 11 bases sitting between them. The DNA for the CDR3 is TGTGCCATCAGTGAGTCGAGGACATCTAGCTACACCTTC. Protein sequence: CAISESRTSSYTF.

V and J are TRBV5-1 and TRBJ2-1; possibly TRBD1 for D (6 bases). Germline CDR1 reads SGHRS; CDR2 reads YFSETQ. V shed 1 base and J shed 7 bases, with 15 bases lying between them. This CDR3 has 15 amino acids. This CDR3 reads CASSLLGAAGNEQFF. CDR3 DNA: TGCGCCAGCAGCTTGCTGGGGGCCGCGGGTAATGAGCAGTTCTTC.

The chain couples TRBV11-1 to TRBJ2-7, with TRBD1 matching over 10 bases. CDR1 SGHAT and CDR2 FQDESV come from the germline V gene (reference sequence). The CDR3 has 14 residues. Trimming removed 2 bases from V and 10 bases from J; junction bases left unmatched: 8. The CDR3 sequence: CASSLMRQGAPQYF. The CDR3 region has the DNA TGTGCCAGCAGCTTAATGAGACAGGGGGCGCCTCAGTACTTC.

The chain combines TRBV5-5 with TRBJ2-3; D gene unclear. V lost 4 bases to trimming and J lost 0 bases, with 0 bases between them. Germline CDR1 and CDR2: SGHKS and YYEKEE (reference sequence). This CDR3 has 11 residues. The CDR3 reads CASSSTDTQYF. The CDR3 region has the DNA TGTGCCAGCAGCAGCACAGATACGCAGTATTTT.

CDR3 DNA sequence: TGTGCCAGCACCCGCCTTGAGATGGCTTTCTTT. Translation: CASTRLEMAFF. This chain joins TRBV28 and TRBJ1-1; D remains ambiguous. The V end lost 7 bases, the J end lost 11 bases, and 14 bases lay between the germline ends. This CDR3 is built from 11 residues. CDR1 and CDR2 (germline): MDHEN, SYDVKM.

J is TRBJ2-7 and V is TRBV7-6, with 7 bases lining up with TRBD2. The germline V gene encodes CDR1 SGHVS and CDR2 FNYEAQ. V was clipped by 5 bases and J by 2 bases; unmatched bases: 6. This CDR3 has 14 residues. The DNA of the CDR3 is TGTGCCAGCAGCCCCAGCGGGGTCCCCTACGAGCAGTACTTC. The encoded protein is CASSPSGVPYEQYF.

This chain joins TRBV5-1 and TRBJ2-6, with 10 positions matching TRBD1. Trimming took 4 bases from V and 4 from J; bases not matched to a gene: 14. This CDR3 spans 19 amino acids. Germline CDR1 reads SGHRS; CDR2 reads YFSETQ. This CDR3 is CASSADRGTGFPGANVLTF. CDR3 DNA sequence: TGCGCCAGCAGCGCGGACAGGGGGACGGGATTTCCCGGGGCCAACGTCCTGACTTTC.

The chain combines TRBV16 with TRBJ2-7; TRBD1 aligns across 9 bases. The CDR3 runs 15 residues. Germline loops: CDR1 KGHSY, CDR2 FQNENV. With V trimmed by 8 bases and J by 2 bases, 10 bases remained unmatched. Here the CDR3 reads CASLPGTGNPYEQYF. The CDR3 DNA sequence: TGTGCCAGCTTACCCGGGACAGGGAATCCCTACGAGCAGTACTTC.

The chain links TRBV27 to TRBJ2-3; D might be TRBD2 (5 bases). CDR1 and CDR2 from the germline V gene are MNHEY and SMNVEV (reference sequence). CDR3 length: 11 residues. V lost 11 bases, J lost 9 bases, and 15 bases lay in between. In nucleotides, the CDR3 is TGTGCCGCCGGGGTAGGTAAGACGCAGTATTTT. Its translation is CAAGVGKTQYF.

V usage is TRBV5-4 and J usage is TRBJ1-2; tentatively, D is TRBD1 (5 bases). The CDR3 is 16 amino acids. CDR1 SGHNT and CDR2 YYREEE come from the germline V gene (reference sequence). The V end was cut by 0 bases, the J end by 3 bases, with 15 bases between. CDR3 DNA: TGTGCCAGCAGCTTGGGAGGCCAGGGCTCCGACTATGGCTACACCTTC. Translating it yields CASSLGGQGSDYGYTF.

This chain's CDR3 is CASSSTAQGAVTEAFF. In nucleotides, the CDR3 is TGTGCCAGCAGCTCGACCGCACAGGGGGCGGTTACTGAAGCTTTCTTT. The chain links TRBV5-6 to TRBJ1-1, with 9 bases that match TRBD1. The germline V gene has CDR1 SGHDT and CDR2 YYEEEE. V lost 3 bases to trimming and J lost 5 bases; unmatched junction nucleotides: 11. The CDR3 consists of 16 residues.

Only one count was recorded for this clone. The chain recombines TRBV14 with TRBJ1-4; D not resolved. CDR1 is SGHDN and CDR2 is FVKESK in the germline V gene. This CDR3 spans 12 amino acids. V gave up 7 bases and J gave up 5 bases, with 8 bases separating them. DNA of the CDR3: TGTGCCAGCATTGGAGCCAATGAAAAACTGTTTTTT. It translates to CASIGANEKLFF.